A selection of T cell receptor beta chains follows, all from one sample in a study of vaccination effects on CD4 cells after COVID-19. Antigen specificity for these receptors is unknown. Clones were read by immunoSEQ multiplex PCR, and TCRdb kept only the in-frame ones, dropping some. Among roughly 61,000 clones, roughly 79% were seen once, and the ten largest hold more than 2%. The specimen comprised CD4+ T cells from PBMCs cultured with HCoV-229E spike peptides, sampled before COVID-19 vaccination. The receptors were gathered from a human donor who received a COVID-19 vaccine. The CDR3 runs from the conserved cysteine through the conserved F or W. Fields, in order: J gene, V gene, D gene, clone size, CDR3 protein, CDR3 DNA. The D gene is left open where the match is weak. Clone size is shown for a subset of rows, as once, few, many or a class of expanded clone.

j_gene: TRBJ2-3
v_gene: TRBV7-2
d_gene: TRBD2
abundance: .
CDR3aa: CASIRRGSTSTDTQYF
CDR3nt: TGTGCCAGCATCAGGCGGGGGTCCACTAGCACAGATACGCAGTATTTT

j_gene: TRBJ2-3
v_gene: TRBV14
d_gene: TRBD2
abundance: .
CDR3aa: CASSRGLERDTQYF
CDR3nt: TGTGCCAGCAGCCGGGGACTAGAAAGAGATACGCAGTATTTT

j_gene: TRBJ1-5
v_gene: TRBV7-8
d_gene: .
abundance: .
CDR3aa: CASTPLSGSGNQPQHF
CDR3nt: TGTGCCAGCACCCCCCTTTCCGGGTCGGGCAATCAGCCCCAGCATTTT

j_gene: TRBJ1-6
v_gene: TRBV27
d_gene: .
abundance: .
CDR3aa: CASSLEGRARSPLHF
CDR3nt: TGTGCCAGCAGTTTAGAGGGCAGGGCGCGCTCACCCCTCCACTTT

j_gene: TRBJ1-5
v_gene: TRBV18
d_gene: .
abundance: .
CDR3aa: CASSPRGQDQPQHF
CDR3nt: TGTGCCAGCTCACCACGGGGGCAAGATCAGCCCCAGCATTTT

j_gene: TRBJ1-2
v_gene: TRBV5-1
d_gene: .
abundance: few
CDR3aa: CASSLAKGGPGAYGYTF
CDR3nt: TGCGCCAGCAGCTTGGCCAAAGGCGGGCCCGGGGCCTATGGCTACACCTTC

j_gene: TRBJ2-5
v_gene: TRBV29-1
d_gene: .
abundance: .
CDR3aa: CSVEQWTDQETQYF
CDR3nt: TGCAGCGTTGAACAATGGACAGACCAAGAGACCCAGTACTTC

j_gene: TRBJ2-1
v_gene: TRBV5-1
d_gene: TRBD2
abundance: .
CDR3aa: CASSSSSGGLNEQFF
CDR3nt: TGCGCCAGCAGCTCGTCTAGCGGGGGGCTCAATGAGCAGTTCTTC

j_gene: TRBJ1-4
v_gene: TRBV3-1/TRBV3-2
d_gene: .
abundance: .
CDR3aa: CASSSLGRMMFF
CDR3nt: TGTGCCAGCAGCAGTTTGGGTCGAATGATGTTTTTT

j_gene: TRBJ2-1
v_gene: TRBV6-4
d_gene: .
abundance: .
CDR3aa: CASSELPEGHEQFF
CDR3nt: TGTGCCAGCAGTGAGTTGCCCGAAGGCCATGAGCAGTTCTTC

j_gene: TRBJ2-5
v_gene: TRBV2
d_gene: .
abundance: once
CDR3aa: CASSKVRGGPQYQETQYF
CDR3nt: TGTGCCAGCAGTAAGGTCCGGGGTGGGCCTCAGTACCAAGAGACCCAGTACTTC

j_gene: TRBJ1-5
v_gene: TRBV28
d_gene: .
abundance: .
CDR3aa: CASSLGGSNQPQHF
CDR3nt: TGTGCCAGCAGTCTGGGCGGTAGCAATCAGCCCCAGCATTTT

j_gene: TRBJ2-4
v_gene: TRBV7-2
d_gene: TRBD2
abundance: .
CDR3aa: CASNDRRGAGNIQYF
CDR3nt: TGTGCCAGCAACGACAGGCGGGGGGCCGGAAACATTCAGTACTTC

j_gene: TRBJ2-5
v_gene: TRBV5-6
d_gene: TRBD2
abundance: .
CDR3aa: CASSLASGGETQYF
CDR3nt: TGTGCCAGCAGCTTGGCTAGCGGGGGGGAGACCCAGTACTTC

j_gene: TRBJ2-3
v_gene: TRBV28
d_gene: TRBD2
abundance: .
CDR3aa: CASTKLARASGYTDTQYF
CDR3nt: TGTGCCAGCACCAAACTCGCCCGGGCTAGCGGGTACACAGATACGCAGTATTTT

j_gene: TRBJ1-2
v_gene: TRBV15
d_gene: .
abundance: .
CDR3aa: CATSRDWGNYGYTF
CDR3nt: TGTGCCACCAGCAGAGATTGGGGTAACTATGGCTACACCTTC

j_gene: TRBJ2-4
v_gene: TRBV6-1
d_gene: .
abundance: .
CDR3aa: CASSEEDLAYIQYF
CDR3nt: TGTGCCAGCAGTGAAGAGGATCTAGCGTACATTCAGTACTTC

j_gene: TRBJ2-2
v_gene: TRBV27
d_gene: TRBD1
abundance: .
CDR3aa: CASSPRQGPANTGELFF
CDR3nt: TGTGCCAGCAGTCCCCGACAGGGTCCGGCGAACACCGGGGAGCTGTTTTTT

j_gene: TRBJ1-1
v_gene: TRBV28
d_gene: .
abundance: few
CDR3aa: CASSLGSDRGHTEAFF
CDR3nt: TGTGCCAGCAGCCTTGGTTCGGATAGAGGACACACTGAAGCTTTCTTT

j_gene: TRBJ2-5
v_gene: TRBV7-8
d_gene: .
abundance: .
CDR3aa: CASSFGRQQETQYF
CDR3nt: TGTGCCAGCAGCTTTGGGCGGCAACAAGAGACCCAGTACTTC

j_gene: TRBJ1-6
v_gene: TRBV6-5
d_gene: TRBD1
abundance: .
CDR3aa: CASSPTGGGNSPLHF
CDR3nt: TGTGCCAGCAGTCCGACAGGGGGTGGTAATTCACCCCTCCACTTT

j_gene: TRBJ2-4
v_gene: TRBV30
d_gene: .
abundance: .
CDR3aa: CAWSYPELAKNIQYF
CDR3nt: TGTGCCTGGTCTTACCCGGAGTTAGCCAAAAACATTCAGTACTTC

j_gene: TRBJ2-2
v_gene: TRBV6-5
d_gene: .
abundance: .
CDR3aa: CASSPNTGELFF
CDR3nt: TGTGCCAGCAGTCCGAACACCGGGGAGCTGTTTTTT

j_gene: TRBJ1-2
v_gene: TRBV28
d_gene: .
abundance: .
CDR3aa: CASSLPLDSTNYGYTF
CDR3nt: TGTGCCAGCAGTTTACCTCTGGACAGTACTAACTATGGCTACACCTTC

j_gene: TRBJ2-3
v_gene: TRBV5-1
d_gene: .
abundance: .
CDR3aa: CASSPSPGPDTQYF
CDR3nt: TGCGCCAGCAGCCCCTCGCCGGGACCAGATACGCAGTATTTT

j_gene: TRBJ1-3
v_gene: TRBV6-1
d_gene: TRBD1
abundance: few
CDR3aa: CASRTTGGGGNTIYF
CDR3nt: TGTGCCAGCAGGACGACAGGGGGCGGTGGAAACACCATATATTTT